What follows describes a single T cell receptor (beta chain). This sample was included in a study of blood T cell repertoires in COVID-19. The data were produced by immunoSEQ multiplex PCR, yet TCRdb's version contains in-frame clones alone and is incomplete. The sample lists roughly 50,000 clones, around 91% occurring once. The CDR3 contains 14 residues. V dropped 8 bases and J dropped 3; count of bases not matched to a gene: 10. Germline-derived CDR1 and CDR2 are WNHNN and SYGVQD (reference sequence). Sequencing used peripheral blood. This chain links TRBV10-1 with TRBJ2-7, with 7 positions matching TRBD2. The sequence was obtained from a woman aged 55-69 years with active COVID-19. The CDR3 nucleotides read TGCGCCAGCGGTCCTGGGGGGGGAGGCTACGAGCAGTACTTC. Encoded protein: CASGPGGGGYEQYF.